This paragraph covers one T cell receptor beta chain sequence. Only one count was recorded for this clone. Its antigen is currently not known. No much larger clone exists at a distance of one base, and base qualities are not known. This sample is drawn from a study of T cell responses to AZD1222 COVID-19 vaccine (dated by TCRdb to about 2021). Regarding the research as a whole: TCR sequencing covered some 240 trial participants: 207 given two doses of AZD1222 and some 25 given two doses of MenACWY control vaccine. Enrollment into the trials was organized by age into subgroups of 18-55, 56-69 and 70-plus years, and those subgroups contained roughly 140, 27 and 60 TCR-sequenced participants, respectively. The paper as a whole reports these results and caveats: The whole spike protein was spanned by vaccine-associated CD4 TCRs, and dominant responses were seen in regions 160-218 and 743-854. Spike-specific TCR breadth and depth rose significantly after two AZD1222 doses compared with day 0 and with MenACWY recipients. Nearly half of unique spike-specific TCRs reportedly recognized epitopes outside regions mutated in the B.1.351 and B.1.1.7 variants. In the small 56-69-year group, the increase in depth fell short of significance, most likely because of low power. Participants were mostly white British and included more females than males, and it was suggested by the authors that clonal diversity may have been underestimated. Conclusions about previously exposed vaccinees are limited because only six or seven AZD1222 recipients were SARS-CoV-2 seropositive at baseline. No day 14 peak-response samples were available, so repertoires were characterized only after the peak T cell response.

The time point label, read with the paper, signifies: about 28 days (+/-7) after the second vaccine dose. Because spike-specific TCR depth and breadth did not differ between the two schedules, AZD1222 recipients who got a second dose at roughly 4 weeks were pooled with those who got a second dose at roughly 12 weeks. Vaccinee samples were obtained from the UK trials COV001 and COV002, which included a single-blind randomized controlled phase 2/3 trial of AZD1222 (ChAdOx1 nCoV-19) in healthy adults. Trial participant PBMC samples were collected at day 0 and day 28 after the second dose for TCRbeta chain sequencing. The CDR3 regions of human TCRbeta chains were analyzed by immunosequencing. The authors' pipeline ran thus. TCRs in the repertoires were matched against a reference library of SARS-CoV-2-specific TCRs that had been generated with the MIRA antigen-specificity platform. Breadth was defined as the fraction of unique TCRs that were SARS-CoV-2-associated, and depth was defined as the fraction of total T cells that were SARS-CoV-2-associated. Using the MIRA data, each spike-specific TCR was assigned both to the spike region to which the TCR was reactive and to a CD4 or CD8 class. Log10-transformed breadth and depth values were compared by one-way ANOVA with Sidak's multiple comparisons tests. TCRdb limited this immuneACCESS table to in-frame rearrangements with V and J called. A share of clones is missing; checked studies link under half to unresolved V genes, and the rest is unexplained. V, J and clone size are taken as reported in that table, and D and trimming were inferred from the DNA itself. The sample has around 120,000 clones on record, approximately 94% of them singletons. Jointly, the top ten make up more than 4.5% of the sample.

This clonotype was sampled from an adult who received the AZD1222 COVID-19 vaccine. The sample consisted of peripheral blood, taken 28 days after the second AZD1222 dose.

The DNA sequence reads TGTGCCAGCAGTGAAAGGGAACTGCAGCCCCAGCATTTT. It is translated as CASSERELQPQHF. The chain is assembled from TRBV6-1 and TRBJ1-5, with the identity of the D gene unclear. CDR1 MNHNS and CDR2 SASEGT were looked up in the germline V gene. Trimming takes 2 bases from V and 7 bases from J, and the germline ends sit 9 bases apart. Its CDR3 holds 13 amino acids, cysteine through phenylalanine. Only the CDR3 part of the read is kept: 39 bases, read in frame from the first base.